These 6 T cell receptor beta chains came from one sample sequenced in a study of blood T cell repertoires in COVID-19. The data were produced by immunoSEQ multiplex PCR, yet TCRdb's version contains in-frame clones alone and is incomplete. Here the sample spans 200,000 to 250,000 clones, 88% being singletons. Sequencing was carried out using PBMCs or T cells enriched from blood (not recorded which). The receptor source for this set is a woman aged 25-40 years who had recovered from COVID-19.

The genes are TRBV3-1 (or the pseudogene TRBV3-2) and TRBJ2-1; 13 positions match TRBD2. J was trimmed by 6 bases and V by 0 bases; bases with no gene match: 8. The germline CDR1 and CDR2 sequences are LGHDT and YNNKEL (reference sequence). The CDR3 spans 18 residues. The CDR3 here is CASSQDGRLAGGANEQFF. The DNA for the CDR3 is TGTGCCAGCAGCCAAGACGGGAGACTAGCGGGGGGAGCCAATGAGCAGTTCTTC.

The gene calls are TRBV7-2 and TRBJ2-7; 7 bases match TRBD1. Per the germline V gene, CDR1 is SGHTA and CDR2 is FQGNSA. This CDR3 comprises 14 residues. V was clipped by 2 bases and J by 2 bases; unmatched bases: 3. The chain's CDR3 is CASSLTTGTYEQYF. Written as DNA, the CDR3 is TGTGCCAGCAGCTTAACGACAGGGACCTACGAGCAGTACTTC.

The rearrangement uses TRBV5-1 and TRBJ1-1; D perhaps matches TRBD1 (5 bases). The CDR3 runs 14 residues. Between the trimmed V and J ends, which lost 7 bases and 0 bases, there was a span of 13 bases. The germline V gene encodes CDR1 SGHRS and CDR2 YFSETQ. Written as DNA, the CDR3 is TGCGCCAGCCGGGCGGGGGGACTGAACACTGAAGCTTTCTTT. Amino acid sequence: CASRAGGLNTEAFF.

In its sample, this clone was seen once. The chain combines TRBV11-2 with TRBJ2-3, with a possible D match to TRBD2 (6 bases). Germline CDR1 SGHAT, CDR2 FQNNGV. The CDR3 loop spans 16 amino acids. V dropped 4 bases and J dropped 1 base, with 15 bases sitting between them. The DNA of the CDR3 is TGTGCCAGCAGCTCCCGTGGGGGGTCCCGCACAGATACGCAGTATTTT. It is translated as CASSSRGGSRTDTQYF.

The J gene is TRBJ2-1, the V gene TRBV7-9; 11 nucleotides align to TRBD2. The CDR3 is made up of 16 amino acids. CDR1 is SEHNR and CDR2 is FQNEAQ in the germline V gene (reference sequence). V gave up 0 bases and J gave up 10 bases; unmatched junction bases: 8. CDR3 in amino acids: CASSLARLAGGGEQFF. CDR3 in DNA: TGTGCCAGCAGCTTAGCGCGGCTAGCGGGGGGCGGAGAGCAGTTCTTC.

The rearrangement joins TRBV27 to TRBJ1-2; tentatively, D is TRBD1 (6 bases). V was cut by 5 bases and J by 3 bases, with 13 bases left in between. Germline CDR1 reads MNHEY; CDR2 reads SMNVEV (reference sequence). The CDR3 is made up of 14 amino acids. The CDR3 loop reads CASSRTQGYYGYTF. The CDR3 DNA reads TGTGCCAGCAGTCGTACACAGGGATACTATGGCTACACCTTC.